The 10 T cell receptor beta chains listed next were all sequenced from one sample in a study of blood T cell repertoires in COVID-19. Only in-frame clones appear in the TCRdb table, and some are missing; sequencing was by immunoSEQ multiplex PCR. The sample holds over 250,000 clones; roughly 90% are singletons and the top ten take approximately 1.2%. Source material: PBMCs or T cells enriched from blood (not recorded which). These receptor sequences come from a woman under 40 who had recovered from COVID-19.

The V gene is TRBV28, the J gene TRBJ2-1; 12 bases are shared with TRBD2. CDR1 and CDR2 (germline): MDHEN, SYDVKM. The V gene end was trimmed by 6 bases and the J gene end by 8 bases; junction bases not matched to a gene: 20. CDR3 size: 19 residues. CDR3 DNA sequence: TGTGCCAGCAGCCCCCAAGGCCGCGTGCTAGCGGGAGGGTCCGATGAGCAGTTCTTC. Its protein product is CASSPQGRVLAGGSDEQFF.

The rearrangement links TRBV28 to TRBJ2-1; 7 bases map to TRBD2. The CDR3 runs to 16 residues. Germline loops: CDR1 MDHEN, CDR2 SYDVKM. Trimming removed 2 bases from V and 4 bases from J; junction bases left unmatched: 8. This chain's CDR3 is CASSLMPGGGYNEQFF. In DNA, the CDR3 is TGTGCCAGCAGTTTAATGCCGGGGGGAGGTTACAATGAGCAGTTCTTC.

The chain combines TRBV4-1 with TRBJ1-2; 8 positions agree with TRBD1. Germline V gene sequence: CDR1 MGHRA, CDR2 YSYEKL. With 1 base clipped from V and 5 bases from J, the junction kept 9 bases outside the gene matches. This CDR3 has 16 amino acids. This CDR3 reads CASSQAGGEGRYGYTF. The CDR3 DNA reads TGCGCCAGCAGCCAAGCAGGGGGCGAGGGGAGATATGGCTACACCTTC.

The CDR3 reads CASSDWDRVAAPLHF. The CDR3 bases are TGTGCCAGCAGCGACTGGGACAGGGTTGCGGCACCCCTCCACTTT. The rearrangement links TRBV21-1 to TRBJ1-6; the D call of TRBD1 is as the table states it, not checked on the DNA. TRBV21-1 counts as a pseudogene. There are 15 residues in the CDR3.

This chain joins TRBV28 and TRBJ1-4; possible D gene TRBD1, 6 bases. Germline CDR1 and CDR2: MDHEN and SYDVKM. The CDR3 covers 16 residues. V gave up 6 bases and J gave up 8 bases, with 22 bases separating them. The CDR3 is CASSVPTQGGGEKLFF. CDR3 sequence (DNA): TGTGCCAGCAGCGTCCCGACACAGGGCGGGGGGGAAAAACTGTTTTTT.

V usage is TRBV18 and J usage is TRBJ2-5, with a possible D match to TRBD1 (5 bases). Germline loops: CDR1 KGHSH, CDR2 LQKENI. V lost 1 base and J 3 bases, leaving 9 bases between the germline ends. CDR3 length: 14 amino acids. CDR3 bases: TGTGCCAGCTCACCACAACAGGCCGAAGAGACCCAGTACTTC. Translation: CASSPQQAEETQYF.

This chain joins TRBV6-5 and TRBJ1-2; possibly TRBD1 for D (6 bases). The CDR3 consists of 15 residues. The germline CDR1 and CDR2 sequences are MNHEY and SVGAGI. The germline V and J ends were trimmed by 5 bases and 4 bases, with 17 bases remaining between them. The CDR3 sequence: CASSPGPLGGYGYTF. The CDR3 coding sequence is TGTGCCAGCAGTCCCGGACCTCTAGGGGGCTATGGCTACACCTTC.

The rearrangement uses TRBV19 and TRBJ1-5, with D uncertain. Between the trimmed V and J ends, which lost 3 bases and 3 bases, there was a span of 18 bases. From germline, CDR1 is LNHDA and CDR2 SQIVND (reference sequence). CDR3 length: 17 residues. The CDR3 DNA is TGTGCCAGTAGTATTAGTCTTTCCTACCCTCTCAATCAGCCCCAGCATTTT. Translated, it gives CASSISLSYPLNQPQHF.

The chain is built from TRBV7-2 and TRBJ2-7, with 13 nucleotides matching TRBD2. The germline V gene has CDR1 SGHTA and CDR2 FQGNSA. With 2 bases clipped from V and 2 bases from J, the junction kept 6 bases outside the gene matches. CDR3 length: 17 residues. The CDR3 protein is CASSLKGGLAGPYEQYF. The CDR3 DNA is TGTGCCAGCAGCTTAAAGGGGGGACTAGCGGGACCCTACGAGCAGTACTTC.

This chain links TRBV28 with TRBJ1-1; TRBD1 matches at 8 bases. With V trimmed by 6 bases and J by 5 bases, 8 bases remained unmatched. Germline-derived CDR1 and CDR2 are MDHEN and SYDVKM. CDR3 length equals 14 residues. CDR3 coding DNA: TGTGCCAGCAGGACAGGGGAGGGGAGGACTGAAGCTTTCTTT. This sequence encodes CASRTGEGRTEAFF.